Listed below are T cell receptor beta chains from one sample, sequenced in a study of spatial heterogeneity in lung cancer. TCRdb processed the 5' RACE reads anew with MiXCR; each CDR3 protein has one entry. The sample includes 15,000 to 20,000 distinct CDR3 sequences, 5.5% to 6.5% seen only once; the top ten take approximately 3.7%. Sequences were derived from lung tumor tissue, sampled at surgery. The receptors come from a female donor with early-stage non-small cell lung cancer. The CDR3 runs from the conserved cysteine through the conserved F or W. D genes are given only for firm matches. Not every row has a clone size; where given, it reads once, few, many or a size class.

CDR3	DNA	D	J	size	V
CASSTRTVYSNQPQHF	TGTGCCAGTAGTACGCGGACAGTTTATAGCAATCAGCCCCAGCATTTT	-	TRBJ1-5	-	TRBV19
CATSDSASGSGEQYF	TGTGCCACCAGTGATTCGGCTAGCGGGAGTGGCGAGCAGTACTTC	TRBD2	TRBJ2-7	many	TRBV24-1
CSVSGQGFGAEAFF	TGCAGTGTTTCCGGACAGGGGTTCGGGGCTGAAGCTTTCTTT	TRBD1	TRBJ1-1	many	TRBV20-1
CASSPGLVGETQYF	TGTGCCAGCAGTCCCGGACTGGTCGGAGAGACCCAGTACTTC	-	TRBJ2-5	many	TRBV12-3/TRBV12-4
CASSDPDILYEKLFF	TGTGCCAGCAGTGATCCGGACATTTTGTATGAAAAACTGTTTTTT	-	TRBJ1-4	many	TRBV25-1
CASSAQVLFTF	TGTGCCAGCAGTGCGCAGGTTCTCTTCACCTTC	-	TRBJ1-2	many	TRBV28
CASTSGDQDTQYF	TGTGCCAGCACTAGCGGAGATCAAGATACGCAGTATTTT	TRBD2	TRBJ2-3	many	TRBV28
CASSAPGGAKNIQYF	TGTGCCAGTAGTGCCCCAGGAGGGGCCAAAAACATTCAGTACTTC	-	TRBJ2-4	many	TRBV19
CASSAWTGGNYGYTF	TGTGCCAGCAGCGCATGGACAGGGGGCAACTATGGCTACACCTTC	TRBD1	TRBJ1-2	many	TRBV28
CASSWGLQETQYF	TGTGCCAGCAGCTGGGGACTCCAAGAGACCCAGTACTTC	-	TRBJ2-5	many	TRBV5-4
CSAIGGTSGRTGYEQYF	TGCAGTGCTATTGGGGGGACTAGCGGGAGAACGGGCTACGAGCAGTACTTC	TRBD2	TRBJ2-7	many	TRBV20-1
CSARASGYGELFF	TGCAGTGCTAGGGCTAGCGGCTACGGGGAGCTGTTTTTT	TRBD2	TRBJ2-2	many	TRBV20-1
CASSQREKRSPLHF	TGTGCCAGCAGCCAAAGGGAAAAGCGTTCACCCCTCCACTTT	-	TRBJ1-6	many	TRBV3-1
CASSTPRGASNSPLHF	TGTGCCAGCAGTACCCCCAGGGGGGCGTCAAATTCACCCCTCCACTTT	TRBD1	TRBJ1-6	many	TRBV28
CASSESVGGHSNEKLFF	TGTGCCAGCAGTGAAAGCGTTGGGGGACACTCTAATGAAAAACTGTTTTTT	-	TRBJ1-4	many	TRBV6-1
CASSFAGAGADTQYF	TGTGCCAGCAGTTTTGCGGGAGCCGGTGCAGATACGCAGTATTTT	TRBD2	TRBJ2-3	many	TRBV12-3/TRBV12-4
CASSQWPGRGYNQPQHF	TGTGCCAGCAGCCAATGGCCGGGCAGGGGGTACAATCAGCCCCAGCATTTT	TRBD1	TRBJ1-5	once	TRBV4-2
CASSLGFEGGNYGYTF	TGTGCCAGCAGCTTAGGTTTTGAGGGAGGGAACTATGGCTACACCTTC	-	TRBJ1-2	many	TRBV7-2
CASSSGTGITQNSPLHF	TGTGCCAGCAGCTCCGGGACAGGCATTACGCAGAATTCACCCCTCCACTTT	TRBD1	TRBJ1-6	many	TRBV7-9
CASNYGQGGTGELFF	TGTGCCAGCAACTACGGGCAGGGGGGAACCGGGGAGCTGTTTTTT	-	TRBJ2-2	many	TRBV6-2/TRBV6-3
CASSPGSGGNTIYF	TGTGCCAGCAGTCCAGGGAGTGGCGGAAACACCATATATTTT	-	TRBJ1-3	many	TRBV28
CASSHVQGGTGELFF	TGTGCCAGCAGCCACGTCCAGGGAGGCACCGGGGAGCTGTTTTTT	-	TRBJ2-2	many	TRBV7-6
CASSSGLAGATDTQYF	TGTGCCAGCAGCTCTGGACTAGCGGGAGCCACAGATACGCAGTATTTT	TRBD2	TRBJ2-3	many	TRBV7-9
CASSQDWDTEAFF	TGTGCCAGCAGCCAAGACTGGGACACTGAAGCTTTCTTT	-	TRBJ1-1	few	TRBV3-1
CASRRLVGSNEKLFF	TGTGCAAGTCGCCGCCTGGTGGGAAGTAATGAAAAACTGTTTTTT	-	TRBJ1-4	many	TRBV12-2
CSAADRLSSYEQYF	TGCAGCGCAGCCGACAGGCTCAGCTCCTACGAGCAGTACTTC	-	TRBJ2-7	many	TRBV29-1
CASSRRRWDTQYF	TGTGCCAGTAGTAGGCGCCGTTGGGATACGCAGTATTTT	-	TRBJ2-3	many	TRBV19